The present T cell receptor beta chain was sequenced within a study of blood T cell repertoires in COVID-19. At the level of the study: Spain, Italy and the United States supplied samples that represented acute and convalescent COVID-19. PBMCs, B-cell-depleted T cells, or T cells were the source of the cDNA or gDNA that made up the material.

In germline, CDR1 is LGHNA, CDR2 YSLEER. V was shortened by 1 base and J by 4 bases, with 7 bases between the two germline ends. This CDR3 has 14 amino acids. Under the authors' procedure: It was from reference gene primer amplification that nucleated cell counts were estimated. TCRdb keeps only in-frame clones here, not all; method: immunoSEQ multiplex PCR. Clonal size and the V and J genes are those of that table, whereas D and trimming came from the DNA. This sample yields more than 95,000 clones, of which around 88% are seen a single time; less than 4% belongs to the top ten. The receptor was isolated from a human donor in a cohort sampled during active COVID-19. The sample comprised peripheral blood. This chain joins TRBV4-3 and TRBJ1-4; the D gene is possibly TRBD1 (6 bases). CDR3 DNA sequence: TGCGCCAGCAGCCAAGGACAGGTTAATGAAAAACTGTTTTTT. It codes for CASSQGQVNEKLFF.